This entry concerns a single TCR beta chain. This sample is drawn from a study of human T cells and chemical hapten exposure. A single record per CDR3 protein comes from TCRdb applying MiXCR to the RACE reads. The data hold about 93,000 distinct CDR3 sequences, with approximately 8.2% observed a single time. Germline V gene sequence: CDR1 DFQATT, CDR2 SNEGSKA (reference sequence). The CDR3 extends over 18 amino acids. V was cut by 0 bases and J by 2 bases, with 23 bases left in between. Time point meaning: healthy volunteer bleed at 2 weeks. It was unfractionated whole blood from which total RNA was extracted.

Sequenced input: whole blood. The chain recombines TRBV20-1 with TRBJ2-7; a possible D gene is TRBD1 (5 bases). This sequence originates from a female donor in good health. Some clones in this sample may be carry-over from other donors' samples. Here the CDR3 DNA reads TGCAGTGCTAGAGAACTCCCCACCGACAGATATAGACCCTACGAGCAGTACTTC. It is translated as CSARELPTDRYRPYEQYF.